Described below is a single T cell receptor (beta chain) sequence and its context. The data stem from a study of control samples from healthy donors and cancer patients. V was clipped by 5 bases and J by 3 bases; unmatched bases: 10. This CDR3 comprises 16 residues. The germline V gene encodes CDR1 LNHDA and CDR2 SQIVND (reference sequence). Sequenced by immunoSEQ multiplex PCR; TCRdb stores in-frame clones only, minus some. Of roughly 150,000 clones in the sample, roughly 93% are singletons; the top ten hold 4.5% to 6%. The origin of this receptor is a man aged 18 to 30 in good health. V is TRBV19 and J is TRBJ1-5; 7 nucleotides align to TRBD1. The specimen was blood. The CDR3 DNA sequence: TGTGCCAGTAGTTCTAAACCGGGACAGTTCAATCAGCCCCAGCATTTT. As protein: CASSSKPGQFNQPQHF.